Below are 30 T cell receptor beta chains sequenced from a single sample in a study of beta chain features in type 1 diabetes. The whole isolated RNA underwent reverse transcription, so sequencing captured expressed TCRB transcripts. Clones were sequenced by immunoSEQ multiplex PCR, and TCRdb holds only the in-frame ones, with some missing. This table holds hundreds of thousands of clones, 15% to 17% found once. Sequences were obtained from naive CD4+ T cells from blood. These receptors all stem from a man aged 18 to 29 in good health.

The chain combines TRBV7-3 with TRBJ2-1; 9 bases line up with TRBD1. After removal of 0 bases from V and 3 bases from J, the junction contained 12 bases not matched to a gene. The CDR3 length is 19 residues. CDR1 and CDR2 from the germline V gene are SGHTA and FQGTGA. This CDR3 reads CASSLTPSADRGGYNEQFF. CDR3 nucleotide sequence: TGTGCCAGCAGCTTAACCCCAAGCGCGGACAGGGGAGGCTACAATGAGCAGTTCTTC.

This clone was found a few times. The rearrangement uses TRBV4-3 and TRBJ2-1; 13 bases align to TRBD2. The trim removed 0 bases at V and 5 bases at J, leaving 4 bases unmatched. Looked up from germline, CDR1 is LGHNA and CDR2 is YSLEER. This CDR3 has 17 residues. As DNA, the CDR3 is TGCGCCAGCAGCCAAGATTGGACTAGCGGGAGTAACAATGAGCAGTTCTTC. Protein sequence: CASSQDWTSGSNNEQFF.

There are a few counts of this clone. V is TRBV7-2 and J is TRBJ2-4; D tentatively fits TRBD1 or TRBD2 (5 bases each). From germline, CDR1 is SGHTA and CDR2 FQGNSA. V lost 5 bases to trimming and J lost 7 bases, with 21 bases between them. This CDR3 has 16 amino acids. The CDR3 nucleotides read TGTGCCAGCAGCCGTGACAGTCGGACTTCGTGGAACATTCAGTACTTC. This sequence encodes CASSRDSRTSWNIQYF.

This clone has just a few counts. CDR3 in amino acids: CSAKIADTQYF. CDR3 in DNA: TGCAGTGCTAAGATCGCAGATACGCAGTATTTT. The J gene is TRBJ2-3, the V gene TRBV20-1; D uncertain. Germline loops: CDR1 DFQATT, CDR2 SNEGSKA (reference sequence). V lost 4 bases, J lost 4 bases, and 6 bases lay in between. CDR3 length equals 11 residues.

J is TRBJ2-6 and V is TRBV15; weak D call: TRBD2 (5 bases). This CDR3 is built from 17 residues. The germline V and J ends were trimmed by 0 bases and 0 bases, with 9 bases remaining between them. Looked up from germline, CDR1 is LNHNV and CDR2 is YYDKDF (reference sequence). CDR3 in amino acids: CATSRDNAGSGANVLTF. The DNA for the CDR3 is TGTGCCACCAGCAGAGATAACGCGGGCTCTGGGGCCAACGTCCTGACTTTC.

This clone was seen more than once but under ten times. The chain employs TRBV5-4 and TRBJ2-7, with 8 bases that match TRBD1. CDR3 length: 15 amino acids. Germline-derived CDR1 and CDR2 are SGHNT and YYREEE (reference sequence). Trimming cost V 4 bases and J 2 bases; bases outside gene matches: 8. For the CDR3, the DNA is TGTGCCAGCAGCCCCGGACAGGGTTCGGCCTACGAGCAGTACTTC. It is translated as CASSPGQGSAYEQYF.

The CDR3 reads CASSLTGRQGNEQFF. The CDR3 nucleotides read TGTGCCAGCAGCTTAACCGGACGACAGGGGAATGAGCAGTTCTTC. V gene TRBV7-3 combines with J gene TRBJ2-1; 8 bases match TRBD1. The germline CDR1 and CDR2 sequences are SGHTA and FQGTGA. CDR3 size: 15 residues. V shed 0 bases and J 7 bases; nucleotides not matched to a gene: 5.

This clone was seen only a few times. This chain connects TRBV28 to TRBJ2-7; D may be TRBD2 (5 bases). With 2 bases removed from V and 3 bases from J, the gap between germline ends came to 11 bases. This CDR3 has 14 residues. Germline V CDR1 and CDR2: MDHEN, SYDVKM. CDR3 loop: CASSLSPGFYEQYF. CDR3 DNA: TGTGCCAGCAGTTTAAGTCCGGGGTTCTACGAGCAGTACTTC.

V usage is TRBV5-4 and J usage is TRBJ2-3, with 8 nucleotides matching TRBD1. Germline V gives CDR1 SGHNT, CDR2 YYREEE (reference sequence). This CDR3 region has 14 residues. V lost 4 bases and J lost 5; bases outside the gene matches: 6. The CDR3 region is CASSRQGALDTQYF. The CDR3 DNA reads as TGTGCCAGCAGCAGGCAGGGGGCCTTAGATACGCAGTATTTT.

This sequence joins TRBV7-2 and TRBJ1-2; 9 bases map to TRBD1. The CDR3 totals 15 residues. Trimming at V came to 5 bases and at J to 4 bases, leaving 8 bases not matched to a gene. From germline, CDR1 is SGHTA and CDR2 FQGNSA. The CDR3 nucleotides read TGTGCCAGCAGCCCCCACAGGGGGCAGGGCTATGGCTACACCTTC. Translating gives CASSPHRGQGYGYTF.

This chain joins TRBV29-1 and TRBJ2-5; 8 bases fit TRBD1. Germline V lookup: CDR1 SQVTM, CDR2 ANQGSEA. The CDR3 contains 13 residues. V shed 8 bases and J 5 bases; nucleotides not matched to a gene: 10. Here the CDR3 reads CSTVDRVWETQYF. CDR3 bases: TGCAGCACAGTGGACAGGGTTTGGGAGACCCAGTACTTC.

This clone was picked up a small number of times. The J gene is TRBJ1-4, the V gene TRBV15, with 9 nucleotides matching TRBD1. V lost 4 bases and J lost 7; bases outside the gene matches: 7. The germline gives CDR1 LNHNV, CDR2 YYDKDF (reference sequence). This CDR3 is built from 15 residues. Written as DNA, the CDR3 is TGTGCCACCAGCATCACAGGGGGCTTGATTGAAAAACTGTTTTTT. It is translated as CATSITGGLIEKLFF.

The chain carries TRBV7-9 and TRBJ2-3; the D gene is possibly TRBD2 (5 bases). Germline V gene sequence: CDR1 SEHNR, CDR2 FQNEAQ (reference sequence). V was trimmed by 5 bases and J by 0 bases, leaving 15 bases between them. The CDR3 has 16 residues. As DNA, the CDR3 is TGTGCCAGCAGCCCAAGAGGGTGGCTTAGCACAGATACGCAGTATTTT. It translates to CASSPRGWLSTDTQYF.

This chain connects TRBV10-3 to TRBJ2-2, with D maybe TRBD1 (6 bases). Trimming removed 10 bases at V and 0 bases at J, with 9 bases between. The CDR3 runs to 13 residues. The germline V gene has CDR1 ENHRY and CDR2 SYGVKD. The CDR3 nucleotides read TGTGCCACACGGACAGCGAACACCGGGGAGCTGTTTTTT. Protein sequence: CATRTANTGELFF.

This clone was counted only a few times. The chain carries TRBV7-2 and TRBJ2-1; D not resolved. The CDR3 is made up of 12 amino acids. Per the germline V gene, CDR1 is SGHTA and CDR2 is FQGNSA. V lost 0 bases, J lost 15 bases, and 12 bases lay in between. The CDR3 DNA follows: TGTGCCAGCAGCTTAGCGTTTGGCTGGCGGTTCTTC. It encodes CASSLAFGWRFF.

This clone was observed a handful of times. This chain connects TRBV4-3 to TRBJ2-3; 14 bases map to TRBD2. This CDR3 contains 17 residues. After removal of 1 base from V and 3 bases from J, the junction contained 3 bases not matched to a gene. The V gene's germline CDR1 is LGHNA and CDR2 YSLEER. The CDR3 region is CASSQAGLAGGTDTQYF. As DNA, the CDR3 is TGCGCCAGCAGCCAAGCCGGACTAGCGGGAGGAACAGATACGCAGTATTTT.

This rearrangement joins TRBV28 to TRBJ1-4; no clear D gene. The germline V and J ends were trimmed by 11 bases and 0 bases, with 7 bases remaining between them. Germline V gene sequence: CDR1 MDHEN, CDR2 SYDVKM. The CDR3 length is 12 residues. CDR3 protein: CASGTTNEKLFF. CDR3 sequence (DNA): TGTGCCTCCGGCACAACTAATGAAAAACTGTTTTTT. The full variable domain, its missing parts supplied by reference TRBV28 and TRBJ1-4, is DVKVTQSSRYLVKRTGEKVFLECVQDMDHENMFWYRQDPGLGLRLIYFSYDVKMKEKGDIPEGYSVSREKKERFSLILESASTNQTSMYLCASGTTNEKLFFGSGTQLSVL.

This chain joins TRBV4-3 and TRBJ1-2; no clear D. CDR1 is LGHNA, CDR2 YSLEER, per germline. The CDR3 is 16 amino acids. The ends were cut back, 0 bases at V and 0 bases at J, with 11 bases in the middle. CDR3 in amino acids: CASSQDGRVANYGYTF. CDR3 sequence (DNA): TGCGCCAGCAGCCAAGATGGGAGGGTCGCTAACTATGGCTACACCTTC.

The rearrangement links TRBV5-6 to TRBJ2-7; unclear D gene. V was clipped by 4 bases and J by 2 bases, with 16 bases between them. CDR1 is SGHDT and CDR2 is YYEEEE in the germline V gene. This CDR3 contains 15 residues. CDR3 protein: CASSGLAAAAYEQYF. CDR3 DNA: TGTGCCAGCAGCGGGCTCGCGGCCGCTGCCTACGAGCAGTACTTC.

The J gene is TRBJ1-1, the V gene TRBV7-2; D call uncertain. V shed 6 bases and J shed 5 bases, with 22 bases lying between them. Germline-derived CDR1 and CDR2 are SGHTA and FQGNSA. The CDR3 runs 16 residues. The CDR3 spells CASSPQAPSVETEAFF. Here the CDR3 DNA reads TGTGCCAGCAGTCCCCAGGCCCCCAGTGTGGAGACTGAAGCTTTCTTT.

This clone was detected a few times. This sequence joins TRBV19 and TRBJ2-2; D is ambiguous. Germline CDR1 is LNHDA and CDR2 is SQIVND (reference sequence). The CDR3 is 14 residues long. Trimming cost V 7 bases and J 4 bases, with 13 bases left between them. In DNA, the CDR3 is TGTGCCAGTAACCATGACTCTTCCACCGGGGAGCTGTTTTTT. Its protein is CASNHDSSTGELFF.

This chain connects TRBV4-3 to TRBJ1-2; perhaps TRBD1 as D (5 bases). V was pared by 0 bases and J by 4 bases, with 12 bases between. CDR3 length: 15 amino acids. The germline gives CDR1 LGHNA, CDR2 YSLEER. This chain's CDR3 is CASSQERQGIYGYTF. The CDR3 nucleotides read TGCGCCAGCAGCCAAGAAAGGCAGGGTATCTATGGCTACACCTTC.

This clone was found a few times. The chain carries TRBV21-1 and TRBJ2-7; the table assigns TRBD2, which was not confirmed against the DNA. TRBV21-1 is deemed a pseudogene. The CDR3 consists of 16 residues. CDR3 sequence: CARLSTSGPSSYEQYF. Written as DNA, the CDR3 is TGTGCCAGGTTAAGTACTAGCGGGCCAAGCTCCTACGAGCAGTACTTC.

The V gene is TRBV28, the J gene TRBJ1-4; 8 positions agree with TRBD1. Germline V lookup: CDR1 MDHEN, CDR2 SYDVKM. J was trimmed by 8 bases and V by 3 bases; bases with no gene match: 11. The CDR3 is 16 residues long. The CDR3 DNA follows: TGTGCCAGCAGTTTGTTTGGACAGGGCGACGGCGAAAAACTGTTTTTT. It codes for CASSLFGQGDGEKLFF.

The sample holds a few counts of this clone. The chain has TRBV2 and TRBJ1-1; D unclear. V was cut by 6 bases and J by 3 bases, with 5 bases left in between. CDR3 length: 11 residues. CDR1 and CDR2 (germline): SNHLY, FYNNEI. This chain's CDR3 is CASSRYTEAFF. Here the CDR3 DNA reads TGTGCCAGCAGCAGGTACACTGAAGCTTTCTTT. The full variable domain, completed using reference TRBV2 and TRBJ1-1, is EPEVTQTPSHQVTQMGQEVILRCVPISNHLYFYWYRQILGQKVEFLVSFYNNEISEKSEIFDDQFSVERPDGSNFTLKIRSTKLEDSAMYFCASSRYTEAFFGQGTRLTVV.

CDR3 region: CASSQSDRQPQHF. In nucleotides, the CDR3 is TGTGCCAGCAGCCAATCGGACCGTCAGCCCCAGCATTTT. The J gene is TRBJ1-5, the V gene TRBV7-2, with unresolved D. The CDR3 totals 13 residues. Germline V CDR1 and CDR2: SGHTA, FQGNSA. V gave up 5 bases and J gave up 6 bases, with 11 bases separating them.

This clone has more than one count but fewer than ten. CDR3 coding DNA: TGTGCCTGGCATGTACAGGGGGCCTACGAGCAGTACTTC. As protein: CAWHVQGAYEQYF. This chain uses TRBV30 with TRBJ2-5; 8 nucleotides line up with TRBD1. The J call is in doubt because the DNA end fits TRBJ2-7 better. Per the germline V gene, CDR1 is GTSNPN and CDR2 is SVGIG (reference sequence). CDR3 length: 13 amino acids.

This clone was counted a few times. This rearrangement joins TRBV19 to TRBJ2-3; TRBD2 matches 8 bases. V was pared by 5 bases and J by 1 base, with 2 bases of the junction left unmatched. The CDR3 is made up of 14 amino acids. Germline CDR1 LNHDA, CDR2 SQIVND (reference sequence). The CDR3 DNA sequence: TGTGCCAGTAGTGCACTAGCGGGCACAGATACGCAGTATTTT. It codes for CASSALAGTDTQYF.

The chain has TRBV29-1 and TRBJ2-2, with 8 bases identical to TRBD1. With 4 bases clipped from V and 1 base from J, the junction kept 2 bases outside the gene matches. CDR1 and CDR2 from the germline V gene are SQVTM and ANQGSEA. The length of the CDR3 is 14 residues. The CDR3 loop is CSVGDRWNTGELFF. CDR3 nucleotide sequence: TGCAGCGTTGGGGACAGGTGGAACACCGGGGAGCTGTTTTTT.

The table lists this clone with a few counts. The chain has TRBV9 and TRBJ1-1; tentatively, D is TRBD1 (6 bases). CDR3 size: 15 residues. Germline CDR1 SGDLS, CDR2 YYNGEE. The V and J ends lost 2 bases and 5 bases respectively, with 16 bases between them. The CDR3 sequence is CASSVSPQGRTEAFF. CDR3 DNA sequence: TGTGCCAGCAGCGTGAGCCCACAGGGTAGGACTGAAGCTTTCTTT.